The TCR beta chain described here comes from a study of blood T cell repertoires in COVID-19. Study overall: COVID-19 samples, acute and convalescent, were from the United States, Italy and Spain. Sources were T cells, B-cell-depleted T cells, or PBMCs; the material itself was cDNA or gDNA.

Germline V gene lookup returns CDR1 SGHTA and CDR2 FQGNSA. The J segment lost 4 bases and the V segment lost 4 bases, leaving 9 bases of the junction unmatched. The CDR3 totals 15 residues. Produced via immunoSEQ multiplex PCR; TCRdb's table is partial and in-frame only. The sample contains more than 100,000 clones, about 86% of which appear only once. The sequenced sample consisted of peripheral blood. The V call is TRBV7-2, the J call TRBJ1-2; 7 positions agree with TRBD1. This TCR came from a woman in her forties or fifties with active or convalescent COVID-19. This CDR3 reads CASSSREGAIYGYTF. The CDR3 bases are TGTGCCAGCAGCTCGCGGGAGGGGGCAATCTATGGCTACACCTTC.